A selection of T cell receptor beta chains follows, all from one sample in a study of T cells after posttransplantation cyclophosphamide. TCRdb keeps only in-frame clones here, not all; method: immunoSEQ multiplex PCR. This sample carries roughly 34,000 clones, none of them present only once. Sequencing was done on a sample of PBMCs. The receptor source for this set is a woman in her 30s in good health and a related stem cell transplant donor. The CDR3 runs from the conserved cysteine through the conserved F or W. Each record gives: V gene, CDR3 protein.

TRBV27 CASSLYDRGRSDTQYF
TRBV19 CATAGGTDTQYF
TRBV19 CASIIQGSNVGAEAFF
TRBV29-1 CSVAMGGGGQPQHF
TRBV4-1 CASSQVAGAETQYF
TRBV4-1 CASSQEASGGAPYNEQFF
TRBV15 CATSRDPIDTQYF
TRBV5-4 CASSLQGAGEAFF
TRBV5-1 CASSLEGTGGLDEQYF
TRBV5-1 CASSLDRGTGLLHF
TRBV4-3 CASSQELRGGGYTF
TRBV4-3 CASSQEAGLSDTQYF
TRBV7-9 CASRRDPGDGYTF
TRBV4-1 CASSHVGKETGANVLTF
TRBV6-2/TRBV6-3 CASSYVSTGGWFQPQHF
TRBV4-2 CASSQGQASSGNTIYF
TRBV14 CASSQTGGLNTEAFF
TRBV5-5 CASSLAPTGGYGYTF
TRBV15 CATSRAGPRRGEKLFF
TRBV5-1 CASSERQENTGELFF
TRBV4-3 CASSQDFIPRGVERAGELFF
TRBV6-5 CASRGGGLNNEQFF
TRBV5-5 CASSLEAFDRGYTEAFF
TRBV14 CASSRQGSSPLHF
TRBV6-2/TRBV6-3 CASSTGGTQYF
TRBV6-1 CASRLTPNQPQHF
TRBV29-1 CSASTDSYEQYF
TRBV25-1 CASSVPQGACNYGYTF
TRBV28 CASTSLGTALNYGYTF
TRBV6-1 CASSGGTPGWAEAFF
TRBV10-3 CAISEGQLNYGYTF
TRBV6-5 CASRTPLEGQGAAFF
TRBV11-2 CASSSTTGGGTEAFF
TRBV5-1 CASSLRTLATNEKLFF
TRBV7-2 CASSLAGGYSYEQYF
TRBV5-1 CASSLAPGQNTEAFF
TRBV27 CASSLKLGGNTGELFF
TRBV29-1 CSAGHRDAGGYTF
TRBV12-3/TRBV12-4 CASSPQQFREWDDREGANEKLFF
TRBV7-2 CASSLGGGSGYEQYF
TRBV14 CASSHRLAGSYNEQFF
TRBV7-2 CASSLLAGYTDTQYF
TRBV7-9 CASSLDRGTTEAFF
TRBV5-4 CASKGQGATYEQYF
TRBV5-6 CASSFNRASTDTQYF
TRBV27 CASSLRTDIWNTGELFF
TRBV6-4 CASSDSGVQYF
TRBV4-3 CASSQERGQGGYTF
TRBV19 CASSIERNYGYTF
TRBV18 CASSPPSGVNYGYTF
TRBV7-9 CASRTDPASPLHF
TRBV6-4 CASSDSAVGADEQFF
TRBV6-6 CASSPPEAGGTEAFF